At least ten counts were recorded for the clone carrying this T cell receptor (beta chain). Its target is unknown. The data derive from a study of T cells after yellow fever vaccination. Synthesis of TCR cDNA relied on 5'RACE template switching, which attached a universal primer site and UMIs. TCRdb called the 5' RACE reads again in MiXCR, with one record for every CDR3 protein. The sample lists roughly 63,000 distinct CDR3 sequences; less than 8.5% were seen once. The CDR3 length is 17 residues. The V end lost 5 bases, the J end lost 0 bases, and 17 bases lay between the germline ends. The germline V gene has CDR1 SGHTA and CDR2 FQGTGA. The study's findings and limits: Abundant bulk-derived clonotypes could contaminate FACS-sorted repertoires.

The chain couples TRBV7-3 to TRBJ2-4, with D possibly being TRBD2 (7 bases). The source of this sequence is a man aged 25 to 45 who received the YFV17D yellow fever vaccine. Material: CD8+ T cells sorted from PBMCs, obtained 15 days after the yellow fever booster vaccination. Here the CDR3 DNA reads TGTGCCAGCAGCCAGGGAGGGGGACACCTAGCCAAAAACATTCAGTACTTC. Protein: CASSQGGGHLAKNIQYF.